The T cell receptor (beta chain) under discussion was sequenced for a study of shared clonotypes between healthy human individuals. The naive CD8 population came from CD45RO-negative cells selected for CCR7, without terminally differentiated effector memory CD45RA+ cells. This CDR3 has 15 residues. V lost 3 bases, J lost 1 base, and 12 bases lay in between. CDR1 is MNHNS, CDR2 SASEGT, per germline. Sequenced by immunoSEQ multiplex PCR; TCRdb stores in-frame clones only, minus some. The table shows about 2 million clones, with about 95% occurring only once. The sequenced material came from naive CD8+ T cells sorted from blood. The V call is TRBV6-1, the J call TRBJ2-5; possibly TRBD1 for D (6 bases). This clonotype was obtained from a man in his late teens or twenties in good health. The CDR3 nucleotides are TGTGCCAGCAGTGACTACCGGGACATCCAAGAGACCCAGTACTTC. Its protein is CASSDYRDIQETQYF.